Sequencing of this T cell receptor beta chain was carried out in a study of T cell repertoires in cytomegalovirus infection. For the study at large: CMV infection and matching HLA type were both indicated by public TCR beta signatures. General study findings and limits: Ex vivo, HLA-C-restricted CMV-specific TCR beta clonotypes prevailed over the rest of the response. Carriage of CMV together with the relevant HLA was identifiable through cumulative public TCR beta family frequency.

Germline-derived CDR1 and CDR2 are WSHSY and SAAADI. The CDR3 totals 14 residues. V lost 2 bases and J lost 8, with 15 bases in between. This clonotype was found a few times. Its target is unknown. TCRdb processed the reads anew with MiXCR; each CDR3 protein has one entry. The repertoire holds about a million distinct CDR3 sequences, with 31% as singletons. The TCR comes from a human donor in good health (CMV status not recorded). Some clones in this sample may be carry-over from other donors' samples. Sequencing used cultured CD8+ T cells from PBMCs, obtained from culture after CMV antigen stimulation. This chain links TRBV10-2 with TRBJ1-2; D might be TRBD1 (5 bases). DNA of the CDR3: TGCGCCAGCAGTGAGGTGTCGGGACCGGGAGGCTACACCTTC. Its translation is CASSEVSGPGGYTF.